This T cell receptor beta chain was sequenced during a study of blood T cell repertoires in COVID-19. Whole-study context: Italy, Spain and the United States were the sources of the convalescent and acute COVID-19 samples.

The protocol was immunoSEQ multiplex PCR, while the TCRdb copy is restricted to in-frame clones and leaves out a portion. The profile shows around 250,000 clones, approximately 85% of them singletons. This clone was found a few times. A junction boundary mismatches the germline segment, possibly from a read error. Sequenced: peripheral blood. This TCR came from a human donor in a cohort sampled during active COVID-19.

The CDR3 DNA reads TGTGCCAGCAGCTTTGGGGGGACAGTTGGCCACACCTTC. This translates into CASSFGGTVGHTF. The J gene is TRBJ1-2, the V gene TRBV5-6, with 7 bases matching TRBD1. CDR3 size: 13 residues. Germline V gene data show CDR1 as SGHDT and CDR2 as YYEEEE.